This T cell receptor (beta chain) was obtained from a study of response to subunit inactivated influenza vaccine (dated by TCRdb to the late 2010s). As for the study more broadly: The study used deep quantitative T cell receptor repertoire profiling to track responses to a trivalent subunit inactivated influenza vaccine.

Library creation used RT-PCR. Sequencing relied on an Illumina HiSeq 2500. Through fastp at Q25 and MiXCR, TCRdb rebuilt clones from the public reads, retaining in-frame beta chains. Merged by CDR3 protein, the rows form single entries marked with the most common genes and DNA. The sample yields hundreds of thousands of distinct CDR3 sequences; around 10% were counted once. In total, the top ten clones hold approximately 11% of the sample. Per the germline V gene, ENHRY is the CDR1 and SYGVKD is the CDR2. V drops 3 bases and J drops 2 bases, leaving 10 bases in between. Including cysteine and phenylalanine, the CDR3 has 14 amino acids. Only the CDR3 part of the read is kept: 42 bases, read in frame from the first base. What the authors observed across the whole study: The authors suggested that each seasonal influenza vaccination may recruit only a limited number of new T cells.

This clonotype has a handful of counts. Its antigen has not been determined. No base qualities exist here, and no much larger clone lies one base off it. A further study also used this sample, focusing on T cells expressing NK-cell markers. The second paper states: 5'RACE template switching, by which a universal primer site and unique molecular identifiers were added, was used to make TCR beta cDNA libraries. In sorted CD3+CD56+NKG2C+, CD3+CD56+NKG2C- and CD3+CD56-NKG2C+ T-cell subsets from about eight donors, TCR beta-chain repertoires were profiled. Of the eight sequenced donors, seven were found to be HCMV-seropositive and one was found to be HCMV-seronegative. In several experiments an anti-gammadeltaTCR antibody was added to restrict sorting to alphabetaTCR-expressing T cells. In six donors, the dominant CD3+CD56+NKG2C+ clonotypes ranked among the top 10 CD8+ clonotypes, making up about 1.0-7.5% of CD8+ T cells. Those dominant clonotypes were again the most abundant among CD3+CD56-NKG2C+ cells in four donors, at about 25-65%. Whether the expanded NKG2C-expressing T cell clones were specific for HCMV antigens was left unclear. All eight donors whose samples were sequenced were randomly selected healthy volunteers, three of them men and five women. To determine HCMV serostatus, a commercial ELISA kit was used to detect HCMV-specific IgG in serum. Peripheral blood mononuclear cells were isolated from blood by Ficoll density gradient centrifugation. For six donors, bulk peripheral blood T-cell repertoires were additionally sequenced from unsorted PBMC. cDNA synthesis was primed from the TCR beta constant segment and was followed by two successive PCR amplification steps. Libraries were sequenced as 2 x 150 bp reads on Illumina HiSeq 2000/2500, MiSeq or NextSeq. MIGEC was used to demultiplex reads and group reads by UMI, and MiTCR was used to assemble and quantify clonotypes. To remove erroneous sequences, TCR cDNA sequences were retained only when supported by two or more reads. Downstream repertoire analysis used the tcR package, and clonotypes were matched across fractions by CDR3 nucleotide sequence plus V segment. VDJmatch was used to annotate antigen specificity against VDJdb, with one amino acid substitution in CDR3 allowed.

Source: PBMCs from blood, taken on the day of vaccination. The TCR originated in a man aged 50 or older who received an inactivated influenza vaccine. Donor details come from another sample of the same person, matched by shared clones. The chain links TRBV10-3 with TRBJ2-5, with the D segment identity uncertain. The CDR3 region: CAISDLLAQETQYF. The DNA sequence is given as TGTGCCATCAGTGATTTATTGGCTCAAGAGACCCAGTACTTC.